A single sample is the source of the 7 T cell receptor beta chains below, sequenced in a study of blood T cell repertoires in COVID-19. Generated by immunoSEQ multiplex PCR, the TCRdb table keeps only in-frame clones and is missing some. Counted here are around 100,000 clones, 70% to 90% occurring once; the ten biggest clones make up roughly 8.4%. Sequenced material: peripheral blood. The source of these receptors is a woman aged 70-85 years who had recovered from COVID-19.

This chain links TRBV6-4 with TRBJ1-2; perhaps TRBD1 as D (5 bases). With 7 bases removed from V and 6 bases from J, the gap between germline ends came to 12 bases. Germline values: CDR1 MRHNA, CDR2 SNTAGT. CDR3 length equals 12 residues. The CDR3 DNA is TGTGCCAGCAATAGGAGGGGCAATGGCTACACCTTC. This gives the protein CASNRRGNGYTF.

This clone occurred once. The chain carries TRBV9 and TRBJ2-7, with 8 bases matching TRBD2. CDR3 length: 16 amino acids. The J segment lost 2 bases and the V segment lost 4 bases, leaving 11 bases of the junction unmatched. CDR1 SGDLS and CDR2 YYNGEE come from the germline V gene. The CDR3 nucleotides read TGTGCCAGCAGCCCAACCCCTGGACTAGCCGCCTACGAGCAGTACTTC. Its translation is CASSPTPGLAAYEQYF.

This clone has only one observation. This chain connects TRBV14 to TRBJ2-7, with 7 nucleotides matching TRBD1. The CDR3 is 15 amino acids. The germline V gene encodes CDR1 SGHDN and CDR2 FVKESK. Trimming at V came to 0 bases and at J to 0 bases, leaving 2 bases not matched to a gene. The CDR3 DNA reads TGTGCCAGCAGCCAAGATCGGACAGGCTCCTACGAGCAGTACTTC. Translated, it gives CASSQDRTGSYEQYF.

This chain uses TRBV12-5 with TRBJ1-1, with no clear D. The CDR3 totals 14 residues. V dropped 1 base and J dropped 1 base, with 7 bases sitting between them. CDR1 and CDR2 from the germline V gene are LGHNT and FRNRAP. The CDR3 DNA is TGTGCTAGTGGTTTGGGAAACAGGAACACTGAAGCTTTCTTT. Translation gives CASGLGNRNTEAFF.

The chain is built from TRBV28 and TRBJ2-1; 10 bases agree with TRBD2. Germline V CDR1 and CDR2: MDHEN, SYDVKM. The CDR3 extends over 16 amino acids. V was clipped by 7 bases and J by 8 bases; unmatched bases: 14. CDR3 DNA: TGTGCCAGCATCCTCGGAGGGCTAGCGGGAGTAGATGAGCAGTTCTTC. As protein: CASILGGLAGVDEQFF. Full variable domain (remainder filled in from reference TRBV28 and TRBJ2-1): DVKVTQSSRYLVKRTGEKVFLECVQDMDHENMFWYRQDPGLGLRLIYFSYDVKMKEKGDIPEGYSVSREKKERFSLILESASTNQTSMYLCASILGGLAGVDEQFFGPGTRLTVL.

This clone was detected once. The genes are TRBV18 and TRBJ2-1; 9 nucleotides line up with TRBD2. This CDR3 has 14 amino acids. CDR1 and CDR2 (germline): KGHSH, LQKENI. The junction had 4 bases not matched to a gene; V was cut back by 3 bases and J by 7 bases. CDR3: CASSPSGGRNEQFF. CDR3 sequence (DNA): TGTGCCAGCTCACCTAGCGGGGGAAGGAATGAGCAGTTCTTC.

This chain connects TRBV29-1 to TRBJ2-2; 15 bases line up with TRBD2. V was pared by 4 bases and J by 4 bases, with 7 bases of the junction left unmatched. Germline lookup yields CDR1 SQVTM and CDR2 ANQGSEA. The CDR3 consists of 17 residues. CDR3 region: CSVGGLAGGPGTGELFF. The CDR3 nucleotides are TGCAGCGTTGGCGGACTAGCGGGAGGGCCTGGCACCGGGGAGCTGTTTTTT.